What follows are 15 T cell receptor beta chains derived from one specimen sequenced in a study of technical replicates of blood from a handful of donors. Produced via immunoSEQ multiplex PCR; TCRdb's table is partial and in-frame only. This sample has around 98,000 clones, with 90% to 97% found just once. Sequencing input: T cells isolated from PBMCs. These receptors all come from a human donor in good health.

The rearrangement links TRBV7-6 to TRBJ2-2; 8 bases agree with TRBD1. The CDR3 has 16 residues. Germline lookup yields CDR1 SGHVS and CDR2 FNYEAQ. V lost 3 bases, J lost 6 bases, and 9 bases stayed unmatched. For the CDR3, the DNA is TGTGCCAGCAGCTTCCTCTTGGACAGGGATGCCGGGGAGCTGTTTTTT. This sequence encodes CASSFLLDRDAGELFF.

This clone was detected only once. Other nucleotide sequences from this sample produce the same CDR3. This chain links TRBV14 with TRBJ1-5; D unresolved. Germline CDR1 reads SGHDN; CDR2 reads FVKESK. The V end was cut by 1 base, the J end by 10 bases, with 8 bases between. The CDR3 length is 12 residues. CDR3 sequence: CASSQATGPQHF. The CDR3 DNA sequence: TGTGCCAGCAGCCAAGCGACGGGACCCCAGCATTTT.

The gene calls are TRBV10-3 and TRBJ2-3, with D possibly being TRBD1 (6 bases). CDR3 length: 14 residues. V was cut by 5 bases and J by 3 bases, with 12 bases left in between. Germline values: CDR1 ENHRY, CDR2 SYGVKD. The CDR3 here is CAISFQGPTDTQYF. The CDR3 DNA sequence: TGTGCCATCAGTTTCCAGGGGCCGACAGATACGCAGTATTTT.

The DNA for the CDR3 is TGTGCCAGCACTTCTAGCGGGGGGATTTACGAGCAGTACTTC. Amino acid sequence: CASTSSGGIYEQYF. The rearrangement joins TRBV6-1 to TRBJ2-7, with 11 bases identical to TRBD2. V shed 7 bases and J 4 bases; nucleotides not matched to a gene: 6. The V gene's germline CDR1 is MNHNS and CDR2 SASEGT. The CDR3 is 14 residues long.

CDR3 residues: CASRTPQGTIYF. In DNA form, the CDR3 reads TGCGCCAGCAGAACCCCACAGGGCACCATATATTTT. The rearrangement joins TRBV5-1 to TRBJ1-3; TRBD1 is a possible D gene (6 bases). The germline gives CDR1 SGHRS, CDR2 YFSETQ. This CDR3 contains 12 residues. V lost 5 bases and J 9 bases, leaving 12 bases between the germline ends.

The CDR3 bases are TGTGCCAGCTCACCAGGAGAGCCCGACAATGAGCAGTTCTTC. It translates to CASSPGEPDNEQFF. V usage is TRBV18 and J usage is TRBJ2-1; D gene uncertain. This CDR3 is built from 14 residues. Germline lookup yields CDR1 KGHSH and CDR2 LQKENI. The V and J ends lost 2 bases and 5 bases respectively, with 10 bases between them.

This clone came up once. J is TRBJ2-1 and V is TRBV14; 10 bases are shared with TRBD1. V gave up 1 base and J gave up 9 bases; unmatched junction bases: 3. Looked up from germline, CDR1 is SGHDN and CDR2 is FVKESK. The CDR3 runs to 14 residues. CDR3 in DNA: TGTGCCAGCAGCCAAGGGACAGGGGGACTTGAGCAGTTCTTC. The encoded protein is CASSQGTGGLEQFF.

The chain has TRBV7-2 and TRBJ2-5; no reliable D call. This CDR3 has 14 amino acids. V was cut by 0 bases and J by 1 base, with 6 bases left in between. Germline lookup yields CDR1 SGHTA and CDR2 FQGNSA. In DNA form, the CDR3 reads TGTGCCAGCAGCTTAGCCCGGGTCCAAGAGACCCAGTACTTC. Translating gives CASSLARVQETQYF.

This clone was seen only a few times. The rearrangement uses TRBV27 and TRBJ1-5, with D uncertain. Trimming took off 11 bases at V and 3 bases at J, with 14 bases between the two ends. CDR1 MNHEY and CDR2 SMNVEV come from the germline V gene (reference sequence). The CDR3 sequence is 13 residues long. CDR3 region: CAGMGSTNQPQHF. In DNA, the CDR3 is TGTGCCGGAATGGGGAGCACCAATCAGCCCCAGCATTTT.

This clone was counted once. This chain uses TRBV19 with TRBJ2-7; 8 positions agree with TRBD2. The CDR3 contains 16 residues. CDR1 is LNHDA and CDR2 is SQIVND in the germline V gene (reference sequence). J was trimmed by 6 bases and V by 4 bases; bases with no gene match: 14. The CDR3 DNA reads TGTGCCAGTAGTACCCGGGGGGGACTTGGAGAAATCGAGCAGTACTTC. It codes for CASSTRGGLGEIEQYF.

The genes are TRBV19 and TRBJ1-3; a possible D gene is TRBD1 (5 bases). Trimming removed 4 bases from V and 3 bases from J, with 16 bases in between. CDR1 is LNHDA, CDR2 SQIVND, per germline (reference sequence). The CDR3 extends over 16 amino acids. As DNA, the CDR3 is TGTGCCAGTAGTAACCTCGGGGGGTTGTTTGGAAACACCATATATTTT. It encodes CASSNLGGLFGNTIYF.

The chain recombines TRBV7-9 with TRBJ2-5; D possibly corresponds to TRBD2 (5 bases). Trimming left V 3 bases short and J 1 base short, with 12 bases between. In germline, CDR1 is SEHNR, CDR2 FQNEAQ (reference sequence). The CDR3 runs 15 residues. The CDR3 is CASSLREGSQETQYF. Here the CDR3 DNA reads TGTGCCAGCAGCTTGAGGGAAGGAAGCCAAGAGACCCAGTACTTC.

The DNA for the CDR3 is TGTGCCAGCAGCTCCAATCTCGGGAATCGGGTCGTGGAGCAGTACTTC. Its protein is CASSSNLGNRVVEQYF. This sequence joins TRBV11-3 and TRBJ2-7; D is perhaps TRBD2 (5 bases). The CDR3 extends over 16 amino acids. Trimming pared 4 bases from V and 7 bases from J, leaving 23 bases between. Looked up from germline, CDR1 is SGHNT and CDR2 is YENEEA.

In DNA form, the CDR3 reads TGCGCCAGCAGTGAGTCAGCCACCCGGCAGTACTTC. It translates to CASSESATRQYF. The rearrangement joins TRBV10-1 to TRBJ2-7; D remains unclear. CDR3 length: 12 amino acids. Trimming took off 0 bases at V and 9 bases at J, with 9 bases between the two ends. CDR1 is WNHNN and CDR2 is SYGVQD in the germline V gene (reference sequence).

V usage is TRBV5-1 and J usage is TRBJ1-4; D ambiguous. The CDR3 length is 15 residues. The germline V gene has CDR1 SGHRS and CDR2 YFSETQ. The germline V and J ends were trimmed by 0 bases and 0 bases, with 6 bases remaining between them. CDR3 protein: CASSLGASTNEKLFF. DNA for the CDR3: TGCGCCAGCAGCTTGGGCGCCTCAACTAATGAAAAACTGTTTTTT.